This T cell receptor beta chain was sequenced during a study of T cell repertoires in cytomegalovirus infection. Study in general: Recently identified HLA-C-restricted CMV epitopes and well-studied HLA-B-restricted CMV epitopes were used by the study. Public signatures in TCR beta pointed to CMV infection and matching HLA type.

Points on this clonotype: No antigen is known for it.

The germline V gene has CDR1 MNHEY and CDR2 SVGEGT. After removal of 7 bases from V and 4 bases from J, the junction contained 12 bases not matched to a gene. CDR3 length: 16 amino acids. Broader study findings: Frequencies of public TCR beta families were cumulated, and this identified carriers of CMV plus the relevant HLA. Ex vivo, HLA-C-restricted CMV-specific TCR beta clonotypes prevailed over the rest of the response.

MiXCR, run by TCRdb on the reads, gives a single entry per CDR3 protein. Among about 24,000 distinct CDR3 sequences listed, approximately 22% were seen once. The source material was CD8+ T cells from cultured PBMCs, sampled from culture after CMV antigen stimulation. The source of this sequence is a human donor in good health (CMV status not recorded). Some clones in this sample may be carry-over from other donors' samples. The chain has TRBV6-2 or TRBV6-3 and TRBJ2-1; TRBD1 matches 8 bases. The CDR3 is CASIPTHGTGYNEQFF. The CDR3 DNA reads as TGTGCCAGCATTCCGACCCACGGGACAGGATACAATGAGCAGTTCTTC.